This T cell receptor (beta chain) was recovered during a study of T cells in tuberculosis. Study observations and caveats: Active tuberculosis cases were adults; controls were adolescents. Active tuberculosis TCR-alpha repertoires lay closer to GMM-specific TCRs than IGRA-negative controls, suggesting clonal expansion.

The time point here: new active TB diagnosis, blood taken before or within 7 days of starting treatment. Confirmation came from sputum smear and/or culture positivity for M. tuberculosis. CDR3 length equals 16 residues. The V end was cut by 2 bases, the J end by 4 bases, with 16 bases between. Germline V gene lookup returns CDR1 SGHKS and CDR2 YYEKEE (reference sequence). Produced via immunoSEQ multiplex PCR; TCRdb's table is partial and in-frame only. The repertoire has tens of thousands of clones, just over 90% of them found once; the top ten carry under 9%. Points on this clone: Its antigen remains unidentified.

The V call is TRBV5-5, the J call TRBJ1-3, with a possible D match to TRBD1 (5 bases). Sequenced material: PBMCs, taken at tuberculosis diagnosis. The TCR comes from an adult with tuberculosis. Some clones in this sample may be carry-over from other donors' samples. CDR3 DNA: TGTGCCAGCAGCTTCCCCGGGACTTATGGAGGAAACACCATATATTTT. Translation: CASSFPGTYGGNTIYF.